This is a list of T cell receptor beta chains from one sample in a study of control samples from healthy donors and cancer patients. Profiling relied on immunoSEQ multiplex PCR, and the TCRdb table lists in-frame clones only, not all of them. This table holds around 93,000 clones, about 86% found once. Sequences were obtained from blood. The source is a man younger than 40 in good health. Both conserved end residues are part of each CDR3. D genes are given only for firm matches. Where a row states a size, it is once, few, many or the class of an expanded clone; other rows omit it.

v_call: TRBV5-4
clone_size: once
d_call: .
j_call: TRBJ2-7
cdr3_nt: TGTGCCAGCAGCTTGGGGGGTAACGGGAAATACGAGCAGTACTTC
cdr3_aa: CASSLGGNGKYEQYF

v_call: TRBV11-3
clone_size: .
d_call: .
j_call: TRBJ1-5
cdr3_nt: TGTGCCAGCAGCCCCGGGGCAGGGAGCAATCAGCCCCAGCATTTT
cdr3_aa: CASSPGAGSNQPQHF

v_call: TRBV15
clone_size: .
d_call: .
j_call: TRBJ1-1
cdr3_nt: TGTGCCACCAGCAGGGGGGGGGTAGGCAACACTGAAGCTTTCTTT
cdr3_aa: CATSRGGVGNTEAFF

v_call: TRBV6-2/TRBV6-3
clone_size: .
d_call: TRBD2
j_call: TRBJ2-1
cdr3_nt: TGTGCCAGCAGTTACTCCCGCGCCGGAGCGGGAGGGGACAATGAGCAGTTCTTC
cdr3_aa: CASSYSRAGAGGDNEQFF

v_call: TRBV18
clone_size: .
d_call: TRBD1
j_call: TRBJ2-2
cdr3_nt: TGTGCCAGCGCTGCCGGGACAGGGGGCCACACCGGGGAGCTGTTTTTT
cdr3_aa: CASAAGTGGHTGELFF

v_call: TRBV4-1
clone_size: .
d_call: TRBD2
j_call: TRBJ2-3
cdr3_nt: TGCGCCAGCAGCCACGTCGGACTAGCGGGAGTTGGAGATACGCAGTATTTT
cdr3_aa: CASSHVGLAGVGDTQYF

v_call: TRBV11-3
clone_size: .
d_call: TRBD1
j_call: TRBJ2-5
cdr3_nt: TGTGCCAGCAGCTTATTTGGGACAGGGGGCGCGGAGACCCAGTACTTC
cdr3_aa: CASSLFGTGGAETQYF

v_call: TRBV11-2
clone_size: .
d_call: .
j_call: TRBJ2-1
cdr3_nt: TGTGCCAGCAGCCCCCGACTAGAGAACAATGAGCAGTTCTTC
cdr3_aa: CASSPRLENNEQFF

v_call: TRBV5-6
clone_size: .
d_call: .
j_call: TRBJ1-1
cdr3_nt: TGTGCCAGCAGCTCTAGGGGACGGAGAGCCACTGAAGCTTTCTTT
cdr3_aa: CASSSRGRRATEAFF

v_call: TRBV18
clone_size: once
d_call: TRBD1
j_call: TRBJ2-7
cdr3_nt: TGTGCCAGCTCACCAGGGACAGGGATTTCCTACGAGCAGTACTTC
cdr3_aa: CASSPGTGISYEQYF

v_call: TRBV12-3/TRBV12-4
clone_size: .
d_call: .
j_call: TRBJ2-1
cdr3_nt: TGTCGGGGAGACAATGAGCAGTTCTTC
cdr3_aa: CRGDNEQFF

v_call: TRBV29-1
clone_size: .
d_call: .
j_call: TRBJ1-1
cdr3_nt: TGCAGCGTTGAAGTTACGGGGACAGAAGCTTTCTTT
cdr3_aa: CSVEVTGTEAFF

v_call: TRBV19
clone_size: once
d_call: .
j_call: TRBJ2-7
cdr3_nt: TGTGCCAGTAGTATAGATCAGGCACCGACCTACGAGCAGTACTTC
cdr3_aa: CASSIDQAPTYEQYF

v_call: TRBV2
clone_size: once
d_call: .
j_call: TRBJ2-2
cdr3_nt: TGTGCCTCCAGGGTTCTAACCGGGGAGCTGTTTTTT
cdr3_aa: CASRVLTGELFF

v_call: TRBV5-5
clone_size: few
d_call: TRBD1
j_call: TRBJ1-3
cdr3_nt: TGTGCCAGCAGCCAAAGGACAGGGCGTCAAGGCACCATATATTTT
cdr3_aa: CASSQRTGRQGTIYF

v_call: TRBV7-2
clone_size: .
d_call: .
j_call: TRBJ2-5
cdr3_nt: TGTGCCAGCAGTATGATACAGGGGAGGGGAGAGACCCAGTACTTC
cdr3_aa: CASSMIQGRGETQYF

v_call: TRBV7-9
clone_size: .
d_call: .
j_call: TRBJ2-7
cdr3_nt: TGTGCCAGCAGCTTAGGGGGATGGGCAGGGAACTACGAGCAGTACTTC
cdr3_aa: CASSLGGWAGNYEQYF

v_call: TRBV13
clone_size: .
d_call: TRBD2
j_call: TRBJ2-5
cdr3_nt: TGTGCCAGCAGCTTAGCACTAGCGGAAGAGACCCAGTACTTC
cdr3_aa: CASSLALAEETQYF

v_call: TRBV7-9
clone_size: .
d_call: .
j_call: TRBJ1-4
cdr3_nt: TGTGCCAGCAGCTTACAACTCATGGGGGTCGAAAAACTGTTTTTT
cdr3_aa: CASSLQLMGVEKLFF

v_call: TRBV9
clone_size: .
d_call: TRBD2
j_call: TRBJ2-7
cdr3_nt: TGTGCCAGCAGCGTAGCGCCTAGCGGCTACGAGCAGTACTTC
cdr3_aa: CASSVAPSGYEQYF

v_call: TRBV27
clone_size: .
d_call: .
j_call: TRBJ1-4
cdr3_nt: TGTGCCAGCAGTCCCCTGGACAGCACCAACGAAAAACTGTTTTTT
cdr3_aa: CASSPLDSTNEKLFF

v_call: TRBV24-1
clone_size: .
d_call: .
j_call: TRBJ2-2
cdr3_nt: TGTGCCACCAGTCCTAGCTTTAACACCAGGGAGCTGTTTTTT
cdr3_aa: CATSPSFNTRELFF

v_call: TRBV9
clone_size: .
d_call: .
j_call: TRBJ2-2
cdr3_nt: TGTGCCAGCAGCCCAGGGGGGAGCGGGAGTATCACCGGGGAGCTGTTTTTT
cdr3_aa: CASSPGGSGSITGELFF

v_call: TRBV11-2
clone_size: .
d_call: .
j_call: TRBJ1-1
cdr3_nt: TGTGCCAGCAGCTTAAGCTCCGGATGGGTGAACACTGAAGCTTTCTTT
cdr3_aa: CASSLSSGWVNTEAFF

v_call: TRBV2
clone_size: few
d_call: .
j_call: TRBJ1-2
cdr3_nt: TGTGCCAGCAGTGAATGGCGAGGGGTCCCCAGTAGGGATGGCTACACCTTC
cdr3_aa: CASSEWRGVPSRDGYTF

v_call: TRBV6-6
clone_size: .
d_call: .
j_call: TRBJ1-3
cdr3_nt: TGTGCCAGCAGCTTTTCACTGGGCTCTGGAAACACCATATATTTT
cdr3_aa: CASSFSLGSGNTIYF

v_call: TRBV5-6
clone_size: few
d_call: .
j_call: TRBJ1-1
cdr3_nt: TGTGCCAGCAGCTTGGTAGGGGAGAACACTGAAGCTTTCTTT
cdr3_aa: CASSLVGENTEAFF

v_call: TRBV4-2
clone_size: .
d_call: .
j_call: TRBJ1-4
cdr3_nt: TGTGCCAGCAGACTTACGAGCGTTTCGGGCAATGAAAAACTGTTTTTT
cdr3_aa: CASRLTSVSGNEKLFF

v_call: TRBV4-1
clone_size: once
d_call: .
j_call: TRBJ2-3
cdr3_nt: TGCGCCAGCAGCCCCCTTGGCGGAGGAGATACGCAGTATTTT
cdr3_aa: CASSPLGGGDTQYF

v_call: TRBV18
clone_size: .
d_call: .
j_call: TRBJ2-1
cdr3_nt: TGTGCCAGCTCACCCCCTGGGCATGAGCAGTTCTTC
cdr3_aa: CASSPPGHEQFF

v_call: TRBV6-1
clone_size: .
d_call: TRBD2
j_call: TRBJ2-7
cdr3_nt: TGTGCCAGCAGTGAGTTTCTAGCGGGAGTTGGGGGCTCCTACGAGCAGTACTTC
cdr3_aa: CASSEFLAGVGGSYEQYF

v_call: TRBV29-1
clone_size: .
d_call: TRBD1
j_call: TRBJ1-2
cdr3_nt: TGCAGCGTTGCTCATCGGCTGGGGACAGGGGAAGGTGGCTACACCTTC
cdr3_aa: CSVAHRLGTGEGGYTF

v_call: TRBV2
clone_size: .
d_call: TRBD1
j_call: TRBJ1-6
cdr3_nt: TGTGCCAGCCAGGGGGTGGCGTCCCTCCACTTT
cdr3_aa: CASQGVASLHF

v_call: TRBV9
clone_size: .
d_call: TRBD1
j_call: TRBJ2-3
cdr3_nt: TGTGCCAGCAGCGGACCGGGACAGGGGACAGATACGCAGTATTTT
cdr3_aa: CASSGPGQGTDTQYF

v_call: TRBV4-1
clone_size: .
d_call: .
j_call: TRBJ2-1
cdr3_nt: TGCGCCAGCAGCCAAGACCCCCAGCTCCAGTTCTTC
cdr3_aa: CASSQDPQLQFF

v_call: TRBV10-3
clone_size: .
d_call: TRBD2
j_call: TRBJ2-1
cdr3_nt: TGTGCCATCAGCATTTGGACTAGCGGGAGGAATGAGCAGTTCTTC
cdr3_aa: CAISIWTSGRNEQFF

v_call: TRBV5-6
clone_size: few
d_call: TRBD2
j_call: TRBJ2-5
cdr3_nt: TGTGCCAGCAGCCAAACTAGCGGGAGGGCCCAAGAGACCCAGTACTTC
cdr3_aa: CASSQTSGRAQETQYF

v_call: TRBV30
clone_size: .
d_call: TRBD2
j_call: TRBJ2-1
cdr3_nt: TGTGCCTGGAGTCGTTCCCCGGGACTAGCGATTAATGAGCAGTTCTTC
cdr3_aa: CAWSRSPGLAINEQFF

v_call: TRBV28
clone_size: .
d_call: TRBD1
j_call: TRBJ2-7
cdr3_nt: TGTGCCAGCAGAAACGAGGGGGCAAGGCACTACGAGCAGTACTTC
cdr3_aa: CASRNEGARHYEQYF

v_call: TRBV11-3
clone_size: .
d_call: .
j_call: TRBJ2-2
cdr3_nt: TGTGCCAGCAGACCCCTGAACACCGGGGAGCTGTTTTTT
cdr3_aa: CASRPLNTGELFF

v_call: TRBV12-5
clone_size: .
d_call: .
j_call: TRBJ2-3
cdr3_nt: TGTGCTATCGGCACGGTCACAGATACGCAGTATTTT
cdr3_aa: CAIGTVTDTQYF

v_call: TRBV5-1
clone_size: .
d_call: TRBD1
j_call: TRBJ2-3
cdr3_nt: TGCGCCAGCAGCCAAGGGACAGGGCGAGGAAGCACAGATACGCAGTATTTT
cdr3_aa: CASSQGTGRGSTDTQYF

v_call: TRBV3-1/TRBV3-2
clone_size: .
d_call: .
j_call: TRBJ2-7
cdr3_nt: TGTGCCAGCAGCCAGTCTCCGGGAAAGATTAACGAGCAGTACTTC
cdr3_aa: CASSQSPGKINEQYF

v_call: TRBV9
clone_size: .
d_call: TRBD2
j_call: TRBJ2-7
cdr3_nt: TGTGCCAGCAGCCTAGTGGCGGGAGGCGCCTACGAGCAGTACTTC
cdr3_aa: CASSLVAGGAYEQYF

v_call: TRBV2
clone_size: once
d_call: TRBD1
j_call: TRBJ2-2
cdr3_nt: TGTGCCAGCCGGGACAGGGTTGCCGCCGGGGAGCTGTTTTTT
cdr3_aa: CASRDRVAAGELFF

v_call: TRBV7-7
clone_size: .
d_call: .
j_call: TRBJ2-1
cdr3_nt: TGTGCCAGCAGCCCCACTAATTCGTATGAGCAGTTCTTC
cdr3_aa: CASSPTNSYEQFF

v_call: TRBV19
clone_size: .
d_call: TRBD1
j_call: TRBJ2-7
cdr3_nt: TGTGCCACCTCCGACAGGGGGCAGGGCGAGCAGTACTTC
cdr3_aa: CATSDRGQGEQYF

v_call: TRBV5-4
clone_size: few
d_call: .
j_call: TRBJ2-5
cdr3_nt: TGTGCCAGCAGCTTGGAAGGGTGGGGGGCCGCCGCCCCAAGGGAAGAGACCCAGTACTTC
cdr3_aa: CASSLEGWGAAAPREETQYF

v_call: TRBV11-3
clone_size: .
d_call: .
j_call: TRBJ2-1
cdr3_nt: TGTGCCAGCATCCCCCCGACAGGTAACAATGAGCAGTTCTTC
cdr3_aa: CASIPPTGNNEQFF

v_call: TRBV18
clone_size: .
d_call: .
j_call: TRBJ2-2
cdr3_nt: TGTGCCAGCTCACCACCGACAGTGGGAACCGGGGAGCTGTTTTTT
cdr3_aa: CASSPPTVGTGELFF